Listed below are T cell receptor beta chains from one sample, sequenced in a study of blood T cell repertoires in COVID-19. Produced via immunoSEQ multiplex PCR; TCRdb's table is partial and in-frame only. The data hold around 250,000 clones, with approximately 82% observed a single time. Sequenced: peripheral blood. The receptors were gathered from a young woman with acute or convalescent COVID-19. The CDR3 runs from the conserved cysteine through the conserved F or W. D genes are given only for firm matches. The size of a clone is reported for some rows only, either as once, few or many, or as a class for expanded clones.

>TRBV30|NA|NA|TRBJ1-1
CAWRGRMAGRDTEAFF
TGTGCCTGGAGGGGAAGGATGGCAGGGAGGGACACTGAAGCTTTCTTT
>TRBV5-4|NA|TRBD2|TRBJ2-1
CASSLSGSTANEQFF
TGTGCCAGCAGCCTTAGCGGGAGCACGGCCAATGAGCAGTTCTTC
>TRBV7-9|NA|NA|TRBJ1-2
CASSQGDPAVWGYTF
TGTGCCAGCAGCCAAGGGGATCCCGCCGTTTGGGGCTACACCTTC
>TRBV9|once|NA|TRBJ2-2
CASSVVGSANTGELFF
TGTGCCAGCAGCGTAGTTGGGAGCGCGAACACCGGGGAGCTGTTTTTT
>TRBV4-3|NA|TRBD2|TRBJ2-3
CASSQALAGTTDTQYF
TGCGCCAGCAGCCAAGCTCTAGCGGGGACCACAGATACGCAGTATTTT
>TRBV10-3|NA|TRBD1|TRBJ1-2
CAITGGTGGYGYTF
TGTGCCATAACCGGAGGGACAGGGGGCTATGGCTACACCTTC
>TRBV6-6|NA|NA|TRBJ2-3
CASSSGRLNTDTQYF
TGTGCCAGCAGTTCGGGGAGGCTGAACACAGATACGCAGTATTTT
>TRBV29-1|NA|TRBD1|TRBJ1-2
CSVTGGLEYGYTF
TGCAGCGTGACAGGGGGCCTTGAGTATGGCTACACCTTC
>TRBV7-2|NA|NA|TRBJ2-3
CASSGQGTDTQYF
TGTGCCAGCAGCGGGCAGGGAACAGATACGCAGTATTTT
>TRBV7-2|NA|NA|TRBJ2-3
CASSTSTGPTDTQYF
TGTGCCAGCAGCACTTCCACAGGGCCAACAGATACGCAGTATTTT
>TRBV5-1|NA|TRBD2|TRBJ2-5
CASSLAVAGEGETQYF
TGCGCCAGCAGCTTGGCCGTAGCGGGAGAGGGAGAGACCCAGTACTTC
>TRBV7-9|NA|NA|TRBJ2-3
CASMWGYGSSDTQYF
TGTGCCAGCATGTGGGGTTACGGGAGTTCAGATACGCAGTATTTT
>TRBV6-6|few|NA|TRBJ1-3
CAISRGTNGNTIYF
TGTGCCATTAGTCGCGGGACAAATGGAAACACCATATATTTT
>TRBV28|many|TRBD2|TRBJ2-3
CASSPRQPDRSGTTDTQYF
TGTGCCAGCAGTCCCCGCCAACCCGATCGTAGCGGGACGACAGATACGCAGTATTTT
>TRBV11-3|NA|NA|TRBJ2-1
CASSLDGAGEQFF
TGTGCCAGCAGCTTAGATGGGGCGGGGGAGCAGTTCTTC
>TRBV6-5|NA|TRBD2|TRBJ2-1
CASSYPGLAENNEQFF
TGTGCCAGCAGTTACCCGGGACTAGCGGAAAACAATGAGCAGTTCTTC
>TRBV5-5|NA|TRBD1|TRBJ1-5
CASSFSPLSGQVPLQPQHF
TGTGCCAGCAGCTTTTCCCCACTGTCAGGACAGGTCCCCTTACAGCCCCAGCATTTT
>TRBV27|NA|TRBD1|TRBJ2-7
CASSFSNRGVYEQYF
TGTGCCAGCAGTTTTTCTAACAGGGGTGTCTACGAGCAGTACTTC
>TRBV6-2/TRBV6-3|NA|TRBD1|TRBJ2-7
CASSTGTAREQYF
TGTGCCAGCAGTACCGGGACAGCTAGGGAGCAGTACTTC
>TRBV6-5|NA|NA|TRBJ1-5
CASSRTRGGGPQHF
TGTGCCAGCAGTCGGACTCGTGGAGGAGGGCCCCAGCATTTT
>TRBV9|NA|TRBD1|TRBJ1-3
CASSRQGAAGNTIYF
TGTGCCAGCAGCCGACAGGGGGCAGCTGGAAACACCATATATTTT
>TRBV5-8|once|NA|TRBJ2-7
CASSLMTGFYEQYF
TGTGCCAGCAGCCTAATGACAGGCTTCTACGAGCAGTACTTC
>TRBV29-1|NA|NA|TRBJ1-1
CSGAVRAGTEAFF
TGCTCCGGTGCCGTGAGAGCTGGCACTGAAGCTTTCTTT
>TRBV7-6|NA|NA|TRBJ2-1
CASSLAHRFAEFPYNEQFF
TGTGCCAGCAGCTTAGCCCATAGGTTTGCGGAGTTCCCCTACAATGAGCAGTTCTTC
>TRBV29-1|NA|NA|TRBJ1-1
CSVGVWGPRAEAFF
TGCAGCGTTGGAGTCTGGGGGCCTAGGGCTGAAGCTTTCTTT
>TRBV5-1|NA|TRBD1|TRBJ2-1
CASSQTRQGAGEQFF
TGCGCCAGCAGCCAGACGAGACAGGGGGCGGGTGAGCAGTTCTTC
>TRBV7-9|NA|TRBD2|TRBJ2-1
CASSLAASGRNNEQFF
TGTGCCAGCAGCTTAGCGGCTAGCGGGAGGAACAATGAGCAGTTCTTC
>TRBV28|NA|TRBD1|TRBJ1-5
CASRRGTGRNQPQHF
TGTGCCAGCAGACGCGGGACAGGGCGTAATCAGCCCCAGCATTTT
>TRBV9|NA|NA|TRBJ1-2
CASSDGKRQGMNYGYTF
TGTGCCAGCAGCGACGGTAAACGGCAGGGCATGAACTATGGCTACACCTTC